These 12 T cell receptor beta chains were all obtained from the same sample, sequenced in a study of T-cell reconstitution after alpha-beta-depleted transplantation in children. Unique molecular identifiers were built into the TCRbeta library. Using its own MiXCR run on the PCR reads, TCRdb lists one record per CDR3 protein. This table holds some 490,000 distinct CDR3 sequences, 9.5% to 15% found once. This sample comprised PBMCs from the stem cell graft donor, obtained from the stem cell graft. Receptors originate from a human donor who donated a stem cell graft to a child with combined immunodeficiency.

CDR3 DNA sequence: TGTGCCAGCACCCCGGGACCTCGAGGCTACGAGCAGTACTTC. Its protein is CASTPGPRGYEQYF. The chain combines TRBV7-9 with TRBJ2-7; D tentatively fits TRBD1 or TRBD2 (5 bases each). The CDR3 is 14 residues long. The V gene's germline CDR1 is SEHNR and CDR2 FQNEAQ (reference sequence). The V gene lost 7 bases and the J gene lost 3 bases, with 16 bases spanning the gap.

This clonotype was seen at least ten times. V and J are TRBV9 and TRBJ2-1, with TRBD1 identical over 10 bases. In germline, CDR1 is SGDLS, CDR2 YYNGEE. V shed 3 bases and J 6 bases; nucleotides not matched to a gene: 6. The CDR3 covers 15 residues. The CDR3 coding sequence is TGTGCCAGCAGCGAATGGACAGGGGGAAGCAATGAGCAGTTCTTC. Its translation is CASSEWTGGSNEQFF.

This clonotype came up a few times. V gene TRBV10-3 combines with J gene TRBJ1-3; D gene ambiguous. The CDR3 loop spans 14 amino acids. The germline V and J ends were trimmed by 6 bases and 0 bases, with 9 bases remaining between them. Germline V CDR1 and CDR2: ENHRY, SYGVKD. CDR3 in amino acids: CAIRDGSSGNTIYF. CDR3 nucleotide sequence: TGTGCCATCAGGGACGGCTCCTCTGGAAACACCATATATTTT.

This clonotype was picked up many times. The V and J genes are TRBV12-3 or TRBV12-4 and TRBJ2-1, with TRBD2 matching over 16 bases. The CDR3 totals 16 residues. V dropped 5 bases and J dropped 9; count of bases not matched to a gene: 7. The CDR3 bases are TGTGCCAGCAGTCCTATGGGACTAGCGGGGGGGGTTGAGCAGTTCTTC. Encoded protein: CASSPMGLAGGVEQFF.

The chain has TRBV29-1 and TRBJ2-1; possible D gene TRBD2, 5 bases. CDR1 is SQVTM, CDR2 ANQGSEA, per germline. The CDR3 has 14 amino acids. The ends were cut back, 1 base at V and 3 bases at J, with 10 bases in the middle. CDR3 nucleotide sequence: TGCAGCGTTGAAGGCACCGGGATCTACAATGAGCAGTTCTTC. This codes for CSVEGTGIYNEQFF.

This clonotype was seen more than once but under ten times. The chain has TRBV6-5 and TRBJ2-5; D unclear. This CDR3 has 15 amino acids. Germline-derived CDR1 and CDR2 are MNHEY and SVGAGI. Trimming pared 0 bases from V and 5 bases from J, leaving 13 bases between. CDR3 protein: CASSYSSARRETQYF. As DNA, the CDR3 is TGTGCCAGCAGTTACTCGAGCGCTAGAAGGGAGACCCAGTACTTC.

V is TRBV6-1 and J is TRBJ1-1, with a possible D match to TRBD1 (6 bases). Looked up from germline, CDR1 is MNHNS and CDR2 is SASEGT. The V end lost 7 bases, the J end lost 0 bases, and 15 bases lay between the germline ends. The CDR3 is 15 amino acids. The CDR3 region has the DNA TGTGCCAGCACCCCCTTGGGGGGCATGAACACTGAAGCTTTCTTT. Translating it yields CASTPLGGMNTEAFF.

In the case of this clonotype: One end of the junction is discordant with germline, which a read error may explain. The chain employs TRBV3-1 and TRBJ2-2; the D gene is possibly TRBD1 (5 bases). The V gene's germline CDR1 is LGHDT and CDR2 YNNKEL (reference sequence). The CDR3 spans 18 residues. The CDR3 region is CASSPEAPRGSNIGELFF. The CDR3 nucleotides read TGTGCCAGCTCCCCGGAAGCTCCAAGGGGAAGTAACATCGGGGAGCTGTTTTTT.

There are many counts of this clonotype. The chain recombines TRBV9 with TRBJ2-2; D gene unclear. This CDR3 region has 15 residues. Trimming removed 0 bases from V and 2 bases from J, with 8 bases in between. CDR1 and CDR2 (germline): SGDLS, YYNGEE. The CDR3 nucleotides read TGTGCCAGCAGCGTAGCTCCTGGCAACACCGGGGAGCTGTTTTTT. Protein sequence: CASSVAPGNTGELFF.

This clonotype was found a few times. The chain employs TRBV30 and TRBJ2-3; D remains unclear. Germline loops: CDR1 GTSNPN, CDR2 SVGIG (reference sequence). Trimming cost V 1 base and J 2 bases, with 16 bases left between them. There are 16 residues in the CDR3. The CDR3 region is CAWSAIGPGVTDTQYF. CDR3 bases: TGTGCCTGGAGTGCAATAGGACCCGGAGTCACAGATACGCAGTATTTT.

The chain uses TRBV5-8 and TRBJ2-2; the D is unclear. The CDR3 covers 14 residues. Trimming took 1 base from V and 2 from J, leaving 6 bases between them. Germline V gene sequence: CDR1 SGHTS, CDR2 YDEGEE. The CDR3 here is CASSLTFNTGELFF. The CDR3 DNA reads TGTGCCAGCAGCTTGACCTTCAACACCGGGGAGCTGTTTTTT.

This clonotype showed up just a few times. This rearrangement joins TRBV5-1 to TRBJ1-1; maybe TRBD1 (6 bases). Germline CDR1 is SGHRS and CDR2 is YFSETQ. Trimming left V 1 base short and J 1 base short, with 14 bases between. This CDR3 contains 16 residues. CDR3 region: CASSLYRGQGNTEAFF. In DNA form, the CDR3 reads TGCGCCAGCAGCTTGTATCGGGGGCAGGGGAACACTGAAGCTTTCTTT.